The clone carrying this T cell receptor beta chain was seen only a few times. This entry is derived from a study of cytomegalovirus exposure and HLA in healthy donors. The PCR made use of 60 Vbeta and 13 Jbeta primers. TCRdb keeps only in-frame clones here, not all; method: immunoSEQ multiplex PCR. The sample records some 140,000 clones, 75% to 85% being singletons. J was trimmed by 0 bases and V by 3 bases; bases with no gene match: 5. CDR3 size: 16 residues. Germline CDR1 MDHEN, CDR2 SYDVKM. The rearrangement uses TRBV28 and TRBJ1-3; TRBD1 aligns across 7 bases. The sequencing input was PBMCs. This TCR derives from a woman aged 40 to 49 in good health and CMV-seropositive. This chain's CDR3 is CASSFWGQSSGNTIYF. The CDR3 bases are TGTGCCAGCAGTTTTTGGGGACAGAGCTCTGGAAACACCATATATTTT.